In its sample, the clone carrying this T cell receptor beta chain was seen a few times. Its specificity is not known. The data derive from a study of blood T cells in healthy people across ages. A second PCR, run for about 7 to 11 cycles, used a sample-barcoded 5' primer plus a J-beta primer mix. TCRdb analysed the 5' RACE reads with MiXCR anew, one entry per CDR3 protein. The sample includes 600,000 to 1,000,000 distinct CDR3 sequences, about 25% of them seen just once. The V and J ends lost 1 base and 3 bases respectively, with 12 bases between them. Germline V gene sequence: CDR1 LGHNA, CDR2 YNFKEQ. This CDR3 has 16 residues. Notes on the study in general: Unknown CMV status may confound age-related changes in expanded clones.

This same sample was also taken into another study, of T cells of mothers and their children. That report notes: Over 8.5 million reads per mother and roughly 3 million per child were obtained.

The J gene is TRBJ2-2, the V gene TRBV4-2; D gene unclear. The clonotype originates from a boy under 18 in good health. Sequencing used blood. The CDR3 DNA is TGTGCCAGCAGCCAAGGACGTTTACCGGACACCGGGGAGCTGTTTTTT. It yields the protein CASSQGRLPDTGELFF.